This TCR beta chain was sequenced for a study of vaccination effects on CD4 cells after COVID-19. Germline values: CDR1 SGHTA, CDR2 FQGNSA. V gave up 1 base and J gave up 8 bases, with 11 bases separating them. The length of the CDR3 is 13 residues. The data were produced by immunoSEQ multiplex PCR, yet TCRdb's version contains in-frame clones alone and is incomplete. The sample has 25,000 to 35,000 clones; approximately 61% are singletons. For this clone: Its antigen is still unknown.

CD4+ T cells specific for antigen were expanded with viral peptide pools by the ViraFEST assay before sequencing. Culturing for more than eight days preceded CD4+ T cell isolation. With around 10 ug/ml peptides and roughly 9.4 IU/ml IL-2, a few million PBMC per well were cultured. The sample in question was CD4+ T cells from PBMCs cultured with HCoV-229E spike peptides, obtained before COVID-19 vaccination. The rearrangement links TRBV7-2 to TRBJ1-2; D gene uncertain. The receptor comes from a human donor who received a COVID-19 vaccine. The CDR3 sequence is CASSLGPGIGYTF. CDR3 coding DNA: TGTGCCAGCAGCTTAGGGCCGGGAATCGGCTACACCTTC.